This T cell receptor beta chain was identified during a study of cytomegalovirus exposure and HLA in healthy donors. Overall study context: A previous analysis identified 100 million to 120 million unique TCR beta sequences derived from about 180 million T cells. Study results and limitations: Further analysis was carried out later, and it showed several of the most significant clusters appearing linked to common viral pathogens. Immune exposure data for these donors was limited to CMV serostatus. Most TCR sequences showed up rarely, but some public TCRs showed up in many donors.

The ends lost 4 bases at V and 12 bases at J; junction bases unmatched: 13. Per germline, CDR1 SGHVS and CDR2 FNYEAQ. The CDR3 sequence is 14 residues long. As to this clone: Its antigen is undetermined.

A multiplex PCR was run with 60 Vbeta primers and 13 Jbeta primers. Method: immunoSEQ multiplex PCR; TCRdb's copy keeps in-frame clones and lacks some. The sample lists 30,000 to 45,000 clones, 80% to 90% seen once, with 3.6% in the top ten. The sequencing input was PBMCs. This sequence originates from a woman aged 18-29 years in good health and CMV-seronegative. The chain combines TRBV7-6 with TRBJ2-7, with TRBD2 matching 9 bases. Here the CDR3 DNA reads TGTGCCAGCAGCTCCGGTTTAGCGGGGGAGCTAGGGTACTTC. It codes for CASSSGLAGELGYF.